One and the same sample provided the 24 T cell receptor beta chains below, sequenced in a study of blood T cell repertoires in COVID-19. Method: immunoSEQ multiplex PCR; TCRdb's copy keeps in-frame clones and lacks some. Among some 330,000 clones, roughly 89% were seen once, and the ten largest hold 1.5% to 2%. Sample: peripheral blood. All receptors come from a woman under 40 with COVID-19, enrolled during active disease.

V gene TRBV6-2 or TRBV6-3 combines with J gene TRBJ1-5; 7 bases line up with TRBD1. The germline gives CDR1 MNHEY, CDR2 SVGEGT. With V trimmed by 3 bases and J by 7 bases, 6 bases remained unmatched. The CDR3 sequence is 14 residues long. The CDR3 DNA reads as TGTGCCAGCAGTTATCTGCAGGGGGGACAGCCCCAGCATTTT. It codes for CASSYLQGGQPQHF.

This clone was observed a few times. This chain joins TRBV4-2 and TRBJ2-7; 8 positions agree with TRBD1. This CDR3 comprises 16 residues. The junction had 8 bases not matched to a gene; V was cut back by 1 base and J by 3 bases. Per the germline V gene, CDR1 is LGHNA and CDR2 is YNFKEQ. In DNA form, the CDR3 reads TGTGCCAGCAGCCAAGTGACTAGGACAGGGAGCTACGAGCAGTACTTC. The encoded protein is CASSQVTRTGSYEQYF.

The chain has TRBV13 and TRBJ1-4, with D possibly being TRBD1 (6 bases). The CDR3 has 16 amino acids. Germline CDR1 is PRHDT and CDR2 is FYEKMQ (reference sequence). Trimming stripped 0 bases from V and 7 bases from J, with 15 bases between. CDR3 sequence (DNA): TGTGCCAGCAGCTTAGGCCTCAGGGGCCGGGGTGAAAAACTGTTTTTT. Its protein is CASSLGLRGRGEKLFF.

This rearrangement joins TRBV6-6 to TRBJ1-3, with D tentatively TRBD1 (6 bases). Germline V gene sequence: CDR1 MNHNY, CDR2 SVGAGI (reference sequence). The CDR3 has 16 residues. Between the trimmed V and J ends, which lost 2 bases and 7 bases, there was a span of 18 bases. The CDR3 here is CASSYPEQGTRNTIYF. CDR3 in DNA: TGTGCCAGCAGTTACCCGGAACAGGGAACTCGCAACACCATATATTTT.

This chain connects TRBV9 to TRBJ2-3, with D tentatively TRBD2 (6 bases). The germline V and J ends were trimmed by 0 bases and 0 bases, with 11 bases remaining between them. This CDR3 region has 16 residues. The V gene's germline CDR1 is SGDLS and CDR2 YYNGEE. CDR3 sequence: CASSVGGGVSTDTQYF. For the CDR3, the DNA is TGTGCCAGCAGCGTAGGGGGCGGGGTGAGCACAGATACGCAGTATTTT.

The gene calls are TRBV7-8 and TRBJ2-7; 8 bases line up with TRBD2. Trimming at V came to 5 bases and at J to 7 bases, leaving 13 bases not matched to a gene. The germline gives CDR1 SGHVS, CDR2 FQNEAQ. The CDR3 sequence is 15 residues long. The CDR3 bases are TGTGCCAGCAGCCTCCAAGGGACTAGTGCTGATGAGCAGTACTTC. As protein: CASSLQGTSADEQYF.

The DNA of the CDR3 is TGTGCCAGCAACGAACTCGGGGGGAACACTGAAGCTTTCTTT. The encoded protein is CASNELGGNTEAFF. This chain joins TRBV7-9 and TRBJ1-1, with D maybe TRBD1 (5 bases). Germline V gene lookup returns CDR1 SEHNR and CDR2 FQNEAQ (reference sequence). V was trimmed by 7 bases and J by 1 base, leaving 13 bases between them. This CDR3 is built from 14 residues.

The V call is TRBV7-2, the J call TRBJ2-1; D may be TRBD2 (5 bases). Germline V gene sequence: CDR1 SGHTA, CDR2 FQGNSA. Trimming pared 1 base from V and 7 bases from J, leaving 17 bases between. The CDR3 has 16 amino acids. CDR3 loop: CASSLDPGRARNEQFF. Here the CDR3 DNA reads TGTGCCAGCAGCTTAGATCCTGGGAGAGCGAGGAATGAGCAGTTCTTC.

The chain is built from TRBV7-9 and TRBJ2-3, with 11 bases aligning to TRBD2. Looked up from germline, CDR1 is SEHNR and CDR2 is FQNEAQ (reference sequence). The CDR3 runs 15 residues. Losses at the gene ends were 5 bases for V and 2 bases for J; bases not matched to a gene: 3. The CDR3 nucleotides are TGTGCCAGCAGCCTTAGCGGGGGGGACACAGATACGCAGTATTTT. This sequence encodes CASSLSGGDTDTQYF.

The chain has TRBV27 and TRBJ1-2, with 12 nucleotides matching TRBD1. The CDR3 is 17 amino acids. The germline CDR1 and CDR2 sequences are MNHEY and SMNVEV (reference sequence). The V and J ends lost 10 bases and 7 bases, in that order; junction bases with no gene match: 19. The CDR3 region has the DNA TGTGCCATCAGAAGGAGGGAGCGGGACAGGGGGCTCTCTGGCTACACCTTC. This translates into CAIRRRERDRGLSGYTF.

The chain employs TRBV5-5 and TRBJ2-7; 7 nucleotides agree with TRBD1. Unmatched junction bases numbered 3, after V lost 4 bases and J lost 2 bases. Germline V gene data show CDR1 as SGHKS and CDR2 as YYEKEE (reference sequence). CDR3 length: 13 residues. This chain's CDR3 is CASSMGQTYEQYF. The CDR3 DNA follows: TGTGCCAGCAGCATGGGACAGACCTACGAGCAGTACTTC.

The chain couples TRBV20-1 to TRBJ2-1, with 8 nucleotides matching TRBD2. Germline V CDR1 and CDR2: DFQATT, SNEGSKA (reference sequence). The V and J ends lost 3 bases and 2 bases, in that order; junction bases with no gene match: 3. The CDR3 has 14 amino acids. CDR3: CSASKGLAYNEQFF. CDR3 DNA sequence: TGCAGTGCTAGTAAGGGACTAGCCTACAATGAGCAGTTCTTC.

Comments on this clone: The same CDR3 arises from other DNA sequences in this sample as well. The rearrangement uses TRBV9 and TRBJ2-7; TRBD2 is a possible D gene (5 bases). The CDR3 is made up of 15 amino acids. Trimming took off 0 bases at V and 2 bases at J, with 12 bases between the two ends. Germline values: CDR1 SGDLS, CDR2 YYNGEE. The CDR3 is CASSVGGGPPYEQYF. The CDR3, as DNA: TGTGCCAGCAGCGTAGGTGGCGGGCCCCCCTACGAGCAGTACTTC.

The CDR3 here is CASSLGQGGYEQYV. CDR3 DNA sequence: TGTGCCAGCAGCCTAGGACAGGGAGGGTACGAGCAGTACGTC. The chain carries TRBV28 and TRBJ2-7, with D possibly matching TRBD1 (8 bases). Germline CDR1 reads MDHEN; CDR2 reads SYDVKM. This CDR3 is built from 14 residues. Trimming left V 6 bases short and J 4 bases short, with 16 bases between.

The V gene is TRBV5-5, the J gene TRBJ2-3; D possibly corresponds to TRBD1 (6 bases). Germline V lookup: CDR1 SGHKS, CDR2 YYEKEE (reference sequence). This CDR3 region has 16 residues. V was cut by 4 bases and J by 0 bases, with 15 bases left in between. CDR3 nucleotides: TGTGCCAGCAGCCTCACGACAGGCCGCAGCACAGATACGCAGTATTTT. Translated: CASSLTTGRSTDTQYF.

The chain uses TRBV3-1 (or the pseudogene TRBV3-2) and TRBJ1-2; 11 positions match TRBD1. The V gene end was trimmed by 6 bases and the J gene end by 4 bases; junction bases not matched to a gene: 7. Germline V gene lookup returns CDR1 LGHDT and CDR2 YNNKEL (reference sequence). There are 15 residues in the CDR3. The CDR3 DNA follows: TGTGCCAGCAGGGTTAGGACAGGGGGCTTCTATGGCTACACCTTC. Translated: CASRVRTGGFYGYTF.

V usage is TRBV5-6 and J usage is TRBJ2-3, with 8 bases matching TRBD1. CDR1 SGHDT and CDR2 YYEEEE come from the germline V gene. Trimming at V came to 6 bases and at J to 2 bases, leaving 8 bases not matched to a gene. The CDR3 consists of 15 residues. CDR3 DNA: TGTGCCAGCACACGACAGGGGTCCCCCACAGATACGCAGTATTTT. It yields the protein CASTRQGSPTDTQYF.

CDR3 DNA sequence: TGTGCCAGCAGTAAGACCGGGACAGGGTTTAGCGGCTACACCTTC. Protein sequence: CASSKTGTGFSGYTF. This chain links TRBV6-2 or TRBV6-3 with TRBJ1-2; 9 bases map to TRBD1. J lost 8 bases, V lost 5 bases, and 12 bases had no gene match. This CDR3 has 15 amino acids. CDR1 is MNHEY and CDR2 is SVGEGT in the germline V gene.

In DNA form, the CDR3 reads TGTGCCAGCAGTCGGTCTCCAGATACGCAGTATTTT. Protein: CASSRSPDTQYF. V is TRBV6-6 and J is TRBJ2-3; D gene uncertain. Trimming pared 5 bases from V and 4 bases from J, leaving 7 bases between. Per the germline V gene, CDR1 is MNHNY and CDR2 is SVGAGI (reference sequence). The CDR3 is 12 amino acids.

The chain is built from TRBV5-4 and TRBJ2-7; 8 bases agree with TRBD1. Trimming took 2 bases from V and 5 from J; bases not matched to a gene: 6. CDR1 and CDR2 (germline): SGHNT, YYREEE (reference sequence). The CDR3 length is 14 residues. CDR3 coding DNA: TGTGCCAGCAGCTTCGGACAGGGCGGAGACGAGCAGTACGTC. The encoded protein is CASSFGQGGDEQYV.

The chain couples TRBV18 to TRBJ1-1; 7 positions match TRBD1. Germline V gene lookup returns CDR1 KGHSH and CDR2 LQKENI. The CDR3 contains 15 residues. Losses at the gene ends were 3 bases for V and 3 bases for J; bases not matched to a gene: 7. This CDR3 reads CASSPDRTGHTEAFF. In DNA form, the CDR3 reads TGTGCCAGCTCACCTGACCGGACAGGCCACACTGAAGCTTTCTTT.

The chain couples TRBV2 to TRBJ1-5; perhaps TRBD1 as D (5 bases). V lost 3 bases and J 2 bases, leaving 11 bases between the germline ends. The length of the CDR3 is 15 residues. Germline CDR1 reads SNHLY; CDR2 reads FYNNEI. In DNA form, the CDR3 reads TGTGCCAGCAGTGAGGAGGGAGGGGGCAATCAGCCCCAGCATTTT. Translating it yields CASSEEGGGNQPQHF.

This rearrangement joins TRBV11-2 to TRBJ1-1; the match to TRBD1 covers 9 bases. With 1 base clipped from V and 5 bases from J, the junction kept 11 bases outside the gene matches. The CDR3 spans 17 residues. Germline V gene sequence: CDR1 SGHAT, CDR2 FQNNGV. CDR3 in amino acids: CASSLGGLPGQGTEAFF. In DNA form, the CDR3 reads TGTGCCAGCAGCTTAGGGGGTCTACCTGGACAGGGGACTGAAGCTTTCTTT.

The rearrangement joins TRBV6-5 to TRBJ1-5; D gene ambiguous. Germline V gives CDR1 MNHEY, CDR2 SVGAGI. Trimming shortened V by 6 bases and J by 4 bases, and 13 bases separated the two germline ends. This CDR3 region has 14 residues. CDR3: CASRRAVFNQPQHF. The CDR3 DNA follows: TGTGCCAGCAGGCGAGCGGTTTTTAATCAGCCCCAGCATTTT.